Below, 10 T cell receptor beta chains from the same sample are listed, as sequenced in a study of T-cell reconstitution after alpha-beta-depleted transplantation in children. Unique molecular identifiers were used to barcode this TCRbeta library. TCRdb called the PCR reads again in MiXCR, with one record for every CDR3 protein. The table records more than 200,000 distinct CDR3 sequences, around 9.7% of them present only once. The source was PBMCs from the stem cell graft donor, collected from the stem cell graft. These receptors were obtained from a human donor who donated a stem cell graft to a child with SCID.

This clonotype was counted ten times or more. J is TRBJ1-2 and V is TRBV15; D ambiguous. The V end was cut by 5 bases, the J end by 1 base, with 11 bases between. The CDR3 runs to 14 residues. The germline V gene has CDR1 LNHNV and CDR2 YYDKDF (reference sequence). The CDR3 nucleotides read TGTGCCACCAGCCCCGGGCGGGGTAACTATGGCTACACCTTC. This gives the protein CATSPGRGNYGYTF.

There are many counts of this clonotype. The V gene is TRBV7-3, the J gene TRBJ1-2, with 10 bases that match TRBD1. Germline V gene lookup returns CDR1 SGHTA and CDR2 FQGTGA. The CDR3 covers 13 residues. J lost 9 bases, V lost 3 bases, and 4 bases had no gene match. CDR3 DNA: TGTGCCAGCAGCTTGGGACAGGGGTTGAGCTACACCTTC. Translation gives CASSLGQGLSYTF.

The chain combines TRBV7-9 with TRBJ2-2; D gene unclear. The germline V gene has CDR1 SEHNR and CDR2 FQNEAQ (reference sequence). CDR3 length: 15 amino acids. The V and J ends lost 2 bases and 6 bases respectively, with 13 bases between them. The CDR3 DNA reads TGTGCCAGCAGCTTATATGACGGTCGGGCCGGGGAGCTGTTTTTT. Protein sequence: CASSLYDGRAGELFF.

This clonotype showed up many times. The chain employs TRBV11-1 and TRBJ2-1; 11 bases agree with TRBD2. The CDR3 consists of 18 residues. CDR1 and CDR2 from the germline V gene are SGHAT and FQDESV (reference sequence). Losses at the gene ends were 2 bases for V and 2 bases for J; bases not matched to a gene: 8. CDR3 sequence: CASSLTRGLAAPYNEQFF. The CDR3 DNA follows: TGTGCCAGCAGCTTAACCAGGGGACTAGCGGCCCCCTACAATGAGCAGTTCTTC.

This clonotype has at least ten counts. The V gene is TRBV11-2, the J gene TRBJ2-5; possibly TRBD1 for D (6 bases). CDR3 size: 15 residues. CDR1 SGHAT and CDR2 FQNNGV come from the germline V gene. The V gene lost 4 bases and the J gene lost 0 bases, with 12 bases spanning the gap. The CDR3: CASSSYDRHQETQYF. CDR3 in DNA: TGTGCCAGCAGCTCGTACGACAGGCACCAAGAGACCCAGTACTTC. Drawing the rest from reference TRBV11-2 and TRBJ2-5, the complete variable domain is EAGVAQSPRYKIIEKRQSVAFWCNPISGHATLYWYQQILGQGPKLLIQFQNNGVVDDSQLPKDRFSAERLKGVDSTLKIQPAKLEDSAVYLCASSSYDRHQETQYFGPGTRLLVL.

There are many counts of this clonotype. The chain combines TRBV15 with TRBJ2-2; D is uncertain. Trimming pared 3 bases from V and 4 bases from J, leaving 9 bases between. There are 14 residues in the CDR3. The germline CDR1 and CDR2 sequences are LNHNV and YYDKDF (reference sequence). CDR3 loop: CATSSSFFTGELFF. Written as DNA, the CDR3 is TGTGCCACCAGCAGTTCTTTCTTCACCGGGGAGCTGTTTTTT.

This clonotype has at least ten counts. The chain employs TRBV12-3 or TRBV12-4 and TRBJ2-1; 9 nucleotides match TRBD2. Trimming took 4 bases from V and 6 from J; bases not matched to a gene: 7. The CDR3 loop spans 15 amino acids. The DNA of the CDR3 is TGTGCCAGCAGTTATTATGGGACTAGCCTCAATGAGCAGTTCTTC. As protein: CASSYYGTSLNEQFF.

This clonotype was counted many times. The chain employs TRBV12-3 or TRBV12-4 and TRBJ1-5, with no clear D. The V end was cut by 5 bases, the J end by 6 bases, with 11 bases between. The CDR3 has 13 residues. The CDR3 region is CASSTTEGQPQHF. The CDR3 DNA reads TGTGCCAGCAGTACCACCGAGGGTCAGCCCCAGCATTTT.

In this sample, this clonotype turned up many times. The rearrangement links TRBV7-2 to TRBJ1-1; D is uncertain. The CDR3 extends over 14 amino acids. Germline-derived CDR1 and CDR2 are SGHTA and FQGNSA. Trimming took off 5 bases at V and 1 base at J, with 11 bases between the two ends. Written as DNA, the CDR3 is TGTGCCAGCAGCCTTAGGTCCGGGAACACTGAAGCTTTCTTT. It encodes CASSLRSGNTEAFF.

A remark on this clonotype: It may be a read error: a sequence one base away is much more abundant. This rearrangement joins TRBV27 to TRBJ2-3, with D maybe TRBD1 (5 bases). This CDR3 comprises 15 residues. CDR1 is MNHEY and CDR2 is SMNVEV in the germline V gene (reference sequence). CDR3: CGSSLKTRGTDTQYF. CDR3 in DNA: TGTGGCAGCAGTTTAAAAACCAGGGGCACAGATACGCAGTATTTT.